This T cell receptor (beta chain) was sequenced for a study of shared clonotypes between healthy human individuals. Naive CD8 cells were CD45RO-negative, positively selected for CCR7, excluding terminally differentiated effector memory CD45RA+ cells. Some 30,000 T cell genomes (approximately 190 ng DNA) went into each sorted-subset replicate. TCRdb keeps only in-frame clones here, not all; method: immunoSEQ multiplex PCR. The top ten clones hold about 1.1% of a sample with some 2.1 million clones, about 95% of them seen once. This TCR was sampled from a young man in good health. The sequenced material came from naive CD8+ T cells sorted from blood.

CDR3 region: CASSGQTFGTGELFF. The DNA for the CDR3 is TGCGCCAGCTCGGGACAGACCTTTGGCACCGGGGAGCTGTTTTTT. The chain couples TRBV4-1 to TRBJ2-2; 7 nucleotides line up with TRBD1. The germline gives CDR1 MGHRA, CDR2 YSYEKL. The CDR3 extends over 15 amino acids. Germline trimming cut 8 bases from V and 4 bases from J; bases unmatched to any gene: 10.